The rows below give T cell receptor beta chains drawn from one sample of a study of control samples from healthy donors and cancer patients. Libraries were prepared by immunoSEQ multiplex PCR; TCRdb keeps only in-frame clonotypes and omits some of them. The data show about 140,000 clones, about 85% seen once. The specimen sequenced was blood. Source of these receptors: a woman aged 25 to 39 in good health. Both conserved end residues are part of each CDR3. The D gene is left open where the match is weak. Rows give clone size only sometimes, using once, few, many, or a class for an expanded clone.

>.|TRBJ2-7|.|TRBV7-9
TGTGCCAGCAGCTTGGGCGGAGGAGGCTACGAGCAGTACTTC
CASSLGGGGYEQYF
>.|TRBJ2-1|.|TRBV9
TGTGCCAGCAGCGTACAGATACTCCCCGATGAGCAGTTCTTC
CASSVQILPDEQFF
>.|TRBJ1-2|.|TRBV25-1
TGTGCCAGCAACCCCTCCCCGGCCGGGGGCGACTATGGCTACACCTTC
CASNPSPAGGDYGYTF
>TRBD2|TRBJ2-1|.|TRBV11-3
TGTGCCAGCAGTCAGGGGACTAGCGCAAATGAGCAGTTCTTC
CASSQGTSANEQFF
>TRBD1|TRBJ1-1|.|TRBV5-1
TGCGCCAGCAGCTCACAGGGACAGGGGAACACTGAAGCTTTCTTT
CASSSQGQGNTEAFF
>.|TRBJ2-7|.|TRBV5-4
TGTGCCAGCAGCTTGGTGGGGATGCACGAGCAGTACTTC
CASSLVGMHEQYF
>TRBD1|TRBJ1-2|.|TRBV14
TGTGCCAGCAGCCGGGACAGTAACTATGGCTACACCTTC
CASSRDSNYGYTF
>TRBD2|TRBJ2-1|.|TRBV10-3
TGTGCCATCAGTCGCGCGGCCTTTGCTCGGTCGTTAGCGGGATCCTACAATGAGCAGTTCTTC
CAISRAAFARSLAGSYNEQFF
>.|TRBJ2-1|.|TRBV5-1
TGCGCCAGCAGCTTGGACCTAAATGAGCAGTTCTTC
CASSLDLNEQFF
>TRBD1|TRBJ1-2|.|TRBV29-1
TGCAGCGTTGAAGTAGGGGGCGATGGCTACACCTTC
CSVEVGGDGYTF
>TRBD1|TRBJ1-1|.|TRBV28
TGTGCCAGCAGTCCTCAGGGGGTATGGACTGAAGCTTTCTTT
CASSPQGVWTEAFF
>.|TRBJ1-3|.|TRBV4-1
TGCGCCAGCAGCCAAGATCTTTGGACAGTCTCTGGAAACACCATATATTTT
CASSQDLWTVSGNTIYF
>.|TRBJ2-3|.|TRBV5-1
TGCGCCAGCAGCCCAGAGACAGATACGCAGTATTTT
CASSPETDTQYF
>TRBD1|TRBJ1-1|.|TRBV29-1
TGCAGCGTCGCAAGGACAGGGAGGGGATCGGAAGCTTTCTTT
CSVARTGRGSEAFF
>TRBD2|TRBJ2-7|.|TRBV7-2
TGTGCCAGCAGCTTAGGTTCGGCTAGCGGAAACCTCTACGAGCAGTACTTC
CASSLGSASGNLYEQYF
>TRBD1|TRBJ2-7|.|TRBV5-1
TGCGCCAGCAGCTTGGTTGCTGGGACAGCCTACGAGCAGTACTTC
CASSLVAGTAYEQYF
>TRBD1|TRBJ1-6|.|TRBV19
TGTGCCAGTAGGCGGACAGGGGAAAATTCACCCCTCCACTTT
CASRRTGENSPLHF
>TRBD1|TRBJ1-4|once|TRBV29-1
TGCAGCACCCGGGGACAGCCAAATGAAAAACTGTTTTTT
CSTRGQPNEKLFF
>TRBD2|TRBJ2-1|.|TRBV5-1
TGCGCCAGCAGCTTGGCTAGCGGGAGCTTCTATGAGCAGTTCTTC
CASSLASGSFYEQFF
>.|TRBJ2-1|once|TRBV10-3
TGTGCCATCAGGGCGGAGTACAATGAGCAGTTCTTC
CAIRAEYNEQFF
>TRBD2|TRBJ2-1|once|TRBV7-9
TGTGCCAGCAGCTTAGCGTTAATGGCGGGGGACGAGCAGTTCTTC
CASSLALMAGDEQFF
>.|TRBJ1-1|.|TRBV18
TGTGCCAGCTCGCGGGGACGGAACACTGAAGCTTTCTTT
CASSRGRNTEAFF
>TRBD1|TRBJ1-4|.|TRBV7-9
TGTGCCAGCAGGCCGACAGGGGGTAATGAAAAACTGTTTTTT
CASRPTGGNEKLFF